The 17 T cell receptor beta chains listed next were all sequenced from one sample in a study of blood T cell repertoires in COVID-19. Clones were read by immunoSEQ multiplex PCR, and TCRdb kept only the in-frame ones, dropping some. The data show about 33,000 clones, with 80% to 90% seen just once and less than 7% held by the top ten. Specimen: peripheral blood. These receptors originate from a woman older than 75 with active or convalescent COVID-19.

The gene calls are TRBV7-3 and TRBJ1-3; D ambiguous. V was clipped by 0 bases and J by 0 bases, with 3 bases between them. CDR1 and CDR2 from the germline V gene are SGHTA and FQGTGA. The CDR3 contains 14 residues. The CDR3 region has the DNA TGTGCCAGCAGCTTAACCGGCTCTGGAAACACCATATATTTT. Its translation is CASSLTGSGNTIYF.

This clone was seen a single time. The V and J genes are TRBV28 and TRBJ1-1, with D uncertain. Germline CDR1 is MDHEN and CDR2 is SYDVKM. Trimming took off 8 bases at V and 1 base at J, with 11 bases between the two ends. The CDR3 is made up of 13 amino acids. The CDR3 sequence: CASVHGRNTEAFF. The CDR3 DNA follows: TGTGCCAGCGTCCACGGGAGGAACACTGAAGCTTTCTTT.

The rearrangement links TRBV5-1 to TRBJ2-2, with 8 bases fitting TRBD2. The CDR3 has 15 amino acids. The germline V gene encodes CDR1 SGHRS and CDR2 YFSETQ. Losses at the gene ends were 3 bases for V and 5 bases for J; bases not matched to a gene: 6. The CDR3 is CASSYFSGKTGELFF. CDR3 nucleotides: TGCGCCAGCAGCTACTTTAGCGGGAAGACCGGGGAGCTGTTTTTT. Using reference TRBV5-1 and TRBJ2-2 for the parts outside the CDR3, the full variable domain is KAGVTQTPRYLIKTRGQQVTLSCSPISGHRSVSWYQQTPGQGLQFLFEYFSETQRNKGNFPGRFSGRQFSNSRSEMNVSTLELGDSALYLCASSYFSGKTGELFFGEGSRLTVL.

The chain recombines TRBV30 with TRBJ2-2; 8 bases align to TRBD2. From germline, CDR1 is GTSNPN and CDR2 SVGIG (reference sequence). J lost 1 base, V lost 5 bases, and 9 bases had no gene match. The CDR3 has 16 amino acids. The CDR3 is CAWRPGLAGNTGELFF. For the CDR3, the DNA is TGTGCCTGGCGACCGGGGCTAGCGGGGAACACCGGGGAGCTGTTTTTT. The entire variable domain, with the rest obtained from reference TRBV30 and TRBJ2-2, is as follows: SQTIHQWPATLVQPVGSPLSLECTVEGTSNPNLYWYRQAAGRGLQLLFYSVGIGQISSEVPQNLSASRPQDRQFILSSKKLLLSDSGFYLCAWRPGLAGNTGELFFGEGSRLTVL.

V usage is TRBV6-5 and J usage is TRBJ1-2; no firm D call. Trimming pared 6 bases from V and 7 bases from J, leaving 18 bases between. The CDR3 covers 14 residues. Germline CDR1 is MNHEY and CDR2 is SVGAGI. The CDR3 here is CASSLLFSSGGYTF. CDR3 DNA: TGTGCCAGCAGCCTTCTATTTTCATCGGGTGGCTACACCTTC.

This rearrangement joins TRBV6-1 to TRBJ1-5, with 12 positions matching TRBD1. V lost 4 bases and J lost 6; bases outside the gene matches: 10. The CDR3 is 17 amino acids. The germline CDR1 and CDR2 sequences are MNHNS and SASEGT. CDR3 nucleotides: TGTGCCAGCAGTGGAGTTGAGGGGACAGGGGGCGGTCAGCCCCAGCATTTT. Translation gives CASSGVEGTGGGQPQHF.

V and J are TRBV10-3 and TRBJ2-5; no firm D call. This CDR3 comprises 13 residues. V lost 3 bases to trimming and J lost 5 bases, with 10 bases between them. Germline CDR1 reads ENHRY; CDR2 reads SYGVKD. CDR3 loop: CAISDAGGETQYF. The CDR3 region has the DNA TGTGCCATCAGTGATGCTGGTGGCGAGACCCAGTACTTC.

The genes are TRBV3-1 (or the pseudogene TRBV3-2) and TRBJ1-1, with TRBD1 matching 9 bases. The CDR3 has 14 residues. Germline V gene lookup returns CDR1 LGHDT and CDR2 YNNKEL (reference sequence). The V segment lost 4 bases and the J segment 1 base; nucleotides outside the gene matches: 1. The CDR3 bases are TGTGCCAGCAGCCCACAGGGGGCGAACACTGAAGCTTTCTTT. It is translated as CASSPQGANTEAFF.

This chain links TRBV11-1 with TRBJ1-3; D is ambiguous. Trimming removed 4 bases at V and 4 bases at J, with 8 bases between. The V gene's germline CDR1 is SGHAT and CDR2 FQDESV (reference sequence). CDR3 length: 13 amino acids. The CDR3 sequence is CASSSYAGNTIYF. Written as DNA, the CDR3 is TGTGCCAGCAGCTCATATGCGGGAAACACCATATATTTT.

The genes are TRBV6-1 and TRBJ2-2, with 7 bases identical to TRBD2. CDR3 size: 16 residues. Trimming took 3 bases from V and 6 from J; bases not matched to a gene: 10. Germline assignment: CDR1 MNHNS and CDR2 SASEGT. The CDR3 DNA is TGTGCCAGCAGTGACCGCGGGAGAATTTTATCCGGGGAGCTGTTTTTT. Translating it yields CASSDRGRILSGELFF.

The chain recombines TRBV5-4 with TRBJ2-3; 9 bases are shared with TRBD2. V trimming: 0 bases; J trimming: 6 bases; junction bases outside the gene matches: 2. This CDR3 region has 14 residues. Looked up from germline, CDR1 is SGHNT and CDR2 is YYREEE (reference sequence). The CDR3 bases are TGTGCCAGCAGCTTGGAAAGCGGGAGGGATACGCAGTATTTT. It encodes CASSLESGRDTQYF.

This clone was seen once. The chain joins TRBV19 to TRBJ1-1; a possible D gene is TRBD1 (5 bases). The CDR3 sequence is 14 residues long. The germline V gene has CDR1 LNHDA and CDR2 SQIVND (reference sequence). V was pared by 4 bases and J by 1 base, with 10 bases between. The CDR3 sequence is CASSTNQGNTEAFF. CDR3 sequence (DNA): TGTGCCAGTAGTACTAACCAGGGGAACACTGAAGCTTTCTTT.

This clone was counted a single time. V gene TRBV7-2 combines with J gene TRBJ2-7; 7 bases are shared with TRBD2. The CDR3 has 15 residues. After removal of 5 bases from V and 0 bases from J, the junction contained 7 bases not matched to a gene. From germline, CDR1 is SGHTA and CDR2 FQGNSA. CDR3 in DNA: TGTGCCAGCAGCACTCACGGGACTATCTCCTACGAGCAGTACTTC. The encoded protein is CASSTHGTISYEQYF.

This sequence joins TRBV9 and TRBJ1-1; TRBD1 might be the D (6 bases). Deletions cut 0 bases from V and 3 bases from J, with 12 bases between. The V gene's germline CDR1 is SGDLS and CDR2 YYNGEE. The CDR3 extends over 15 amino acids. The CDR3 nucleotides are TGTGCCAGCAGCGTAGCAGGGGATTGGCACACTGAAGCTTTCTTT. Its protein product is CASSVAGDWHTEAFF.

The chain has TRBV5-1 and TRBJ2-6; 8 positions match TRBD2. Germline values: CDR1 SGHRS, CDR2 YFSETQ. This CDR3 comprises 18 residues. J was trimmed by 1 base and V by 5 bases; bases with no gene match: 11. Here the CDR3 DNA reads TGCGCCAGCAGGGCGTCGGGGGGGACGTGGTCTGGGGCCAACGTCCTGACTTTC. Protein product: CASRASGGTWSGANVLTF. The whole variable domain, filled in from reference TRBV5-1 and TRBJ2-6, reads KAGVTQTPRYLIKTRGQQVTLSCSPISGHRSVSWYQQTPGQGLQFLFEYFSETQRNKGNFPGRFSGRQFSNSRSEMNVSTLELGDSALYLCASRASGGTWSGANVLTFGAGSRLTVL.

This chain links TRBV28 with TRBJ1-1; 11 nucleotides line up with TRBD1. Per the germline V gene, CDR1 is MDHEN and CDR2 is SYDVKM. Trimming took 5 bases from V and 5 from J; bases not matched to a gene: 7. This CDR3 region has 15 residues. The DNA for the CDR3 is TGTGCCAGCAGTATTGGACAGGGGGCGCGAACTGAAGCTTTCTTT. It encodes CASSIGQGARTEAFF.

This chain connects TRBV18 to TRBJ2-7; D uncertain. Trimming took off 2 bases at V and 2 bases at J, with 13 bases between the two ends. Germline CDR1 is KGHSH and CDR2 is LQKENI. The CDR3 extends over 15 amino acids. The CDR3 is CASSPYVGQAYEQYF. In nucleotides, the CDR3 is TGTGCCAGCTCACCATACGTCGGTCAAGCCTACGAGCAGTACTTC.